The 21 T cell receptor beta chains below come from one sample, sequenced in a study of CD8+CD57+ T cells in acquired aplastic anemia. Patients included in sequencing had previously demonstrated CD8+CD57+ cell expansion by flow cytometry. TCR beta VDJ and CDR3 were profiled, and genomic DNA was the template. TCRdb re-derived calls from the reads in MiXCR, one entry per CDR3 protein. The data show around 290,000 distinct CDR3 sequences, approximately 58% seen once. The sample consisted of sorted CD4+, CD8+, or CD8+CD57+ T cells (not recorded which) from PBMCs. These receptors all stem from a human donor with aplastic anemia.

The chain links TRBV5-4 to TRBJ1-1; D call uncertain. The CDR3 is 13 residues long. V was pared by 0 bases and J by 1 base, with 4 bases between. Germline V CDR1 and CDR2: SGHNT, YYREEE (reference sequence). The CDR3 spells CASSLDKNTEAFF. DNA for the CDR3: TGTGCCAGCAGCTTGGACAAGAACACTGAAGCTTTCTTT. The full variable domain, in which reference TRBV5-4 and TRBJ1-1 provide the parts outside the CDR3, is ETGVTQSPTHLIKTRGQQVTLRCSSQSGHNTVSWYQQALGQGPQFIFQYYREEENGRGNFPPRFSGLQFPNYSSELNVNALELDDSALYLCASSLDKNTEAFFGQGTRLTVV.

Here the CDR3 reads CASSLGPGRAFF. The CDR3 nucleotides are TGTGCCAGCAGCTTAGGTCCGGGCCGGGCGTTCTTC. The chain is built from TRBV7-2 and TRBJ2-1; no firm D call. The V end lost 1 base, the J end lost 15 bases, and 13 bases lay between the germline ends. The germline V gene has CDR1 SGHTA and CDR2 FQGNSA. The CDR3 consists of 12 residues.

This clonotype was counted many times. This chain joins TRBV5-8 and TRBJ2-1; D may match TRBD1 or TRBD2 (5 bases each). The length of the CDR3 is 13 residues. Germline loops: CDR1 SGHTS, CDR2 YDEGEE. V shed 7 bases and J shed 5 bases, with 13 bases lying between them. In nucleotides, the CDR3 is TGTGCCAGCTCCGGGACCTACGACAATGAGCAGTTCTTC. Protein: CASSGTYDNEQFF.

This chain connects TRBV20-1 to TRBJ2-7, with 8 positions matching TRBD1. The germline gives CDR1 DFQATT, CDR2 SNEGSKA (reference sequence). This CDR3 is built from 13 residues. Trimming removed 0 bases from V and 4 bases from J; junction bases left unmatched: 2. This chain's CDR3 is CSARDTGGYEQYF. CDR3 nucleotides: TGCAGTGCTAGAGATACAGGGGGGTACGAGCAGTACTTC.

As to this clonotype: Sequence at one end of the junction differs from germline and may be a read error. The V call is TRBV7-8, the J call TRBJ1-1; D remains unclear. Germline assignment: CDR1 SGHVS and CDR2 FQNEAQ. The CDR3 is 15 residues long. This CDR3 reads CASSLERPQFTQAIF. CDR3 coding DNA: TGTGCCAGCAGCTTAGAAAGACCACAATTCACCCAAGCCATCTTT.

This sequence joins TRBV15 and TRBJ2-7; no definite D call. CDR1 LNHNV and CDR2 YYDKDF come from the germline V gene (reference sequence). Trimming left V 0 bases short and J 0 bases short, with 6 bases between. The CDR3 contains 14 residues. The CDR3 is CATSRDPSSYEQYF. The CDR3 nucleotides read TGTGCCACCAGCAGAGACCCGAGCTCCTACGAGCAGTACTTC.

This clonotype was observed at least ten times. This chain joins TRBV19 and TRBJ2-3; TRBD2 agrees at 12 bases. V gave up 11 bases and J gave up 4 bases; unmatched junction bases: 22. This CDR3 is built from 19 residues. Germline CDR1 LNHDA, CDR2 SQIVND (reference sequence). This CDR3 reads CARDKVQPGTSGFADTQYF. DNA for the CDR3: TGTGCCCGGGACAAGGTACAACCCGGGACTAGCGGGTTCGCAGATACGCAGTATTTT. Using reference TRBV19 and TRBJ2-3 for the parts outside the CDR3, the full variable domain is DGGITQSPKYLFRKEGQNVTLSCEQNLNHDAMYWYRQDPGQGLRLIYYSQIVNDFQKGDIAEGYSVSREKKESFPLTVTSAQKNPTAFYLCARDKVQPGTSGFADTQYFGPGTRLTVL.

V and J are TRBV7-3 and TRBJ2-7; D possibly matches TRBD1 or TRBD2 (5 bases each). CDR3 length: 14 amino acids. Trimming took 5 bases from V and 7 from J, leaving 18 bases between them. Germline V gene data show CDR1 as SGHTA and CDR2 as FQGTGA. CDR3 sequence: CASSLTGTPREQYF. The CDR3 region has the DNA TGTGCCAGCAGCCTCACGGGGACCCCTAGAGAGCAGTACTTC.

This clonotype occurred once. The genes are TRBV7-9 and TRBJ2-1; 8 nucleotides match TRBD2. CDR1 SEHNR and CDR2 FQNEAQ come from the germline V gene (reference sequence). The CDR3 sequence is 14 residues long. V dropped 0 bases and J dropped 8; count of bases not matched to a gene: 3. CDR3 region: CASSLASGGDEQFF. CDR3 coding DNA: TGTGCCAGCAGCTTAGCCAGCGGGGGCGATGAGCAGTTCTTC.

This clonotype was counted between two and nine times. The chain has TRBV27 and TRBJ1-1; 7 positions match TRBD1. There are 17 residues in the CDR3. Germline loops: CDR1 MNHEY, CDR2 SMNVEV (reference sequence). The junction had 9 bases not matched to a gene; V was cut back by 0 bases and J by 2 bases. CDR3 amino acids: CASSLSPGQWKNTEAFF. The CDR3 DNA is TGTGCCAGCAGTTTATCGCCGGGACAGTGGAAAAACACTGAAGCTTTCTTT.

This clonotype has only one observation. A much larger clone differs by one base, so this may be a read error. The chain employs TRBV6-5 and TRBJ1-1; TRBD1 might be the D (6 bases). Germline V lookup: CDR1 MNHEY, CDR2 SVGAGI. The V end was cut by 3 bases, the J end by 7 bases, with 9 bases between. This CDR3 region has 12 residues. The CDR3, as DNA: TGTGCCAGCAGTTATCGGGACATTGAAGCTTTCTTT. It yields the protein CASSYRDIEAFF.

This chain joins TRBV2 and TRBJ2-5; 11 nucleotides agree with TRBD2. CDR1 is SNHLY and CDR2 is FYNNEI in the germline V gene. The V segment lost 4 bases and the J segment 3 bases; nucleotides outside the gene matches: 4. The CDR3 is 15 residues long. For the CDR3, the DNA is TGTGCCAGCAGTGCATATAGCGGGGGGGAAGAGACCCAGTACTTC. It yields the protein CASSAYSGGEETQYF. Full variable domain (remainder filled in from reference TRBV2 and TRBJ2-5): EPEVTQTPSHQVTQMGQEVILRCVPISNHLYFYWYRQILGQKVEFLVSFYNNEISEKSEIFDDQFSVERPDGSNFTLKIRSTKLEDSAMYFCASSAYSGGEETQYFGPGTRLLVL.

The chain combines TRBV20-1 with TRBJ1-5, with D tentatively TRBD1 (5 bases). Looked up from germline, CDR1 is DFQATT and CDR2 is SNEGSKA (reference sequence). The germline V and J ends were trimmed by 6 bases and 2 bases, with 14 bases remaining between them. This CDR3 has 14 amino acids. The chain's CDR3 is CSATHGTGNQPQHF. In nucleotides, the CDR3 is TGCAGTGCCACGCACGGGACGGGCAATCAGCCCCAGCATTTT.

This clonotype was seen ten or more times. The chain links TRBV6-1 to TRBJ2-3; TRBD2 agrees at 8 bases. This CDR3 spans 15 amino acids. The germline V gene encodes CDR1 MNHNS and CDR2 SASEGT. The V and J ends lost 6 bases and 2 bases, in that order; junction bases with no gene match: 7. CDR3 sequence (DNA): TGTGCCAGCAGCGTAGCGGGACCACTCACAGATACGCAGTATTTT. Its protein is CASSVAGPLTDTQYF.

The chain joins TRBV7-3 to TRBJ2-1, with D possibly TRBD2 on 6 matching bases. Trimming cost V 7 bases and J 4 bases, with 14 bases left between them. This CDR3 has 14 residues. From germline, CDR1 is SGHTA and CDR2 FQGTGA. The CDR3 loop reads CASKGGAAYNEQFF. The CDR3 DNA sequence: TGTGCCAGCAAGGGCGGGGCCGCGTACAATGAGCAGTTCTTC.

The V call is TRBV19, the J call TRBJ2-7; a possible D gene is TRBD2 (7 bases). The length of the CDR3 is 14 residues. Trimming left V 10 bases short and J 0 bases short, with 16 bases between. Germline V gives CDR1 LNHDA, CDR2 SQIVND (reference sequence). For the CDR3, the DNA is TGTGCCACTACTGGCGGGGGCCCCTCCTACGAGCAGTACTTC. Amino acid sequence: CATTGGGPSYEQYF.

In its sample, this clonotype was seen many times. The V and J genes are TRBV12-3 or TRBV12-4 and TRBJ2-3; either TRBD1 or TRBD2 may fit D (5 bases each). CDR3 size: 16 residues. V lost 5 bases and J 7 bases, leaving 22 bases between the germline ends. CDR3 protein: CASSAAGTGLAYTQYF. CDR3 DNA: TGTGCCAGCAGTGCTGCTGGGACCGGACTTGCTTATACGCAGTATTTT.

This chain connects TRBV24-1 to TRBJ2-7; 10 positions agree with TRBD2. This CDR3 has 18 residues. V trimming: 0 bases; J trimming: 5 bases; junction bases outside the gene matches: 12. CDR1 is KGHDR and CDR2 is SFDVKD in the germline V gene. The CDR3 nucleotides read TGTGCCACCAGTGATTTGGTCCCGGAGCGGGAGGGCACCCACGAGCAGTACTTC. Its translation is CATSDLVPEREGTHEQYF.

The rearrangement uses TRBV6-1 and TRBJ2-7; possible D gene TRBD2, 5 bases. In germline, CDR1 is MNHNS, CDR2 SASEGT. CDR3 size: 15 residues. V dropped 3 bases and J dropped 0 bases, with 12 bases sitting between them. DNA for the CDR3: TGTGCCAGCAGTGACCAACGGAGCGGCTCCTACGAGCAGTACTTC. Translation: CASSDQRSGSYEQYF.

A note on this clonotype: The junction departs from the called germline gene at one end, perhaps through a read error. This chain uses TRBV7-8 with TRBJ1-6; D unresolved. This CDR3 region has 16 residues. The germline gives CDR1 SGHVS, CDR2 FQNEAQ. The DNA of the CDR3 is TGTGCCAGCGGCTTAGAGCCAGGTCTTCTCGCTTCAGCCCTCCACTTT. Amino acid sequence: CASGLEPGLLASALHF.

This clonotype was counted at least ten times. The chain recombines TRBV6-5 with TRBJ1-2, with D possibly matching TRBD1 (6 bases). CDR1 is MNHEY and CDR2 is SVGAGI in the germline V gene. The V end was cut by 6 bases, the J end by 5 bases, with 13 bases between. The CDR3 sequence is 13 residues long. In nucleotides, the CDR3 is TGTGCCAGCAGGCCTGACAGGCCTTATGGCTACACCTTC. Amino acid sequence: CASRPDRPYGYTF.